This entry features one T cell receptor beta chain sequence. The CDR3 is made up of 13 amino acids. Trimming removed 6 bases from V and 6 bases from J, with 15 bases in between. Germline CDR1 reads MDHEN; CDR2 reads SYDVKM. These data belong to a study of shared T cell receptors in the human thymus. Assay: immunoSEQ multiplex PCR; the TCRdb copy retains only in-frame clones and omits some. The top ten hold more than 0.01% of the sample, which has 450,000 to 650,000 clones, about 80% seen once. These same records also appear under a second study, on human thymus T cells. As reported in that work: Thymus tissue was removed during corrective cardiac surgery.

Source material: thymocytes. This clonotype was sampled from a boy younger than two with a congenital heart defect. The chain carries TRBV28 and TRBJ2-7; a weak D match, TRBD2 (6 bases). The CDR3 nucleotides are TGTGCCAGCAGCCTTCCTCGGGGGTTCGAGCAGTACTTC. Translation gives CASSLPRGFEQYF.